A single sample gave rise to the 21 T cell receptor beta chains below, sequenced in a study of identical twins. Each CDR3 protein gets one entry after TCRdb re-called the 5' RACE reads with MiXCR. This sample has about 530,000 distinct CDR3 sequences; about a fifth occur once, and the top ten carry around 0.47%. A further study also used this sample, focusing on yellow fever vaccine responses in identical twins.

Material for sequencing was CD4+ T cells sorted from blood. The receptors originated from a woman aged 18-30 years in good health.

The V call is TRBV6-5, the J call TRBJ2-5, with 9 bases matching TRBD1. CDR1 is MNHEY, CDR2 SVGAGI, per germline. V dropped 0 bases and J dropped 5; count of bases not matched to a gene: 7. The CDR3 runs to 16 residues. The CDR3 loop reads CASSYSGGQGGETQYF. DNA of the CDR3: TGTGCCAGCAGTTACTCGGGGGGACAGGGTGGGGAGACCCAGTACTTC.

The rearrangement links TRBV3-1 to TRBJ1-1; D is perhaps TRBD1 (6 bases). Germline V gives CDR1 LGHDT, CDR2 YNNKEL (reference sequence). Trimming left V 4 bases short and J 4 bases short, with 13 bases between. CDR3 length equals 14 residues. CDR3 in amino acids: CASSPSQGFTEAFF. DNA of the CDR3: TGTGCCAGCAGCCCCTCACAGGGATTCACTGAAGCTTTCTTT.

As DNA, the CDR3 is TGTGCCAGCAGTTCCGGGACAGGGGGAGGGAGGGCTGAAGCTTTCTTT. Translating it yields CASSSGTGGGRAEAFF. This chain joins TRBV12-3 or TRBV12-4 and TRBJ1-1; 11 nucleotides align to TRBD1. With V trimmed by 4 bases and J by 6 bases, 10 bases remained unmatched. The CDR3 length is 16 residues.

Comments on this clonotype: The germline gene is not matched at one end of the junction; a read error may be the cause. The J gene is TRBJ2-7, the V gene TRBV12-3 or TRBV12-4; D might be TRBD1 (5 bases). The CDR3 consists of 12 residues. This CDR3 reads CPSSLSGREQYF. In DNA, the CDR3 is TGTCCCAGCAGTTTGTCAGGGCGGGAGCAGTACTTC.

The chain is built from TRBV27 and TRBJ2-1; D remains ambiguous. V was shortened by 3 bases and J by 8 bases, with 14 bases between the two germline ends. The CDR3 is 14 amino acids. The germline CDR1 and CDR2 sequences are MNHEY and SMNVEV (reference sequence). This CDR3 is CASSLQPQVDEQFF. The DNA of the CDR3 is TGTGCCAGCAGTTTGCAGCCCCAAGTTGATGAGCAGTTCTTC.

This chain uses TRBV5-1 with TRBJ2-1; 10 bases are a match to TRBD2. The germline CDR1 and CDR2 sequences are SGHRS and YFSETQ. J gave up 2 bases and V 5 bases, and 1 base lay outside the gene matches. The CDR3 spans 14 residues. CDR3 sequence (DNA): TGCGCCAGCAGAACTAGCGGGACCTACAATGAGCAGTTCTTC. Encoded protein: CASRTSGTYNEQFF.

This rearrangement joins TRBV10-3 to TRBJ2-6; 7 positions match TRBD1. The junction had 10 bases not matched to a gene; V was cut back by 2 bases and J by 0 bases. Looked up from germline, CDR1 is ENHRY and CDR2 is SYGVKD. This CDR3 has 19 residues. CDR3 sequence (DNA): TGTGCCATCAGTGAGACAAGGACAGGAAGATCCTCTGGGGCCAACGTCCTGACTTTC. It specifies CAISETRTGRSSGANVLTF.

The J gene is TRBJ2-1, the V gene TRBV5-1; 11 bases match TRBD1. The J segment lost 13 bases and the V segment lost 5 bases, leaving 8 bases of the junction unmatched. This CDR3 has 13 residues. From germline, CDR1 is SGHRS and CDR2 YFSETQ. In DNA form, the CDR3 reads TGCGCCAGCAGATACGGACAGGGGGCGGAACAGTTCTTC. Translated, it gives CASRYGQGAEQFF.

Details on this clonotype: This may stem from a read error, because a much larger clone lies one nucleotide away. The rearrangement joins TRBV3-1 to TRBJ2-3; weak D call: TRBD1 (6 bases). The ends were cut back, 5 bases at V and 5 bases at J, with 20 bases in the middle. This CDR3 has 16 residues. CDR1 is LGHDT, CDR2 YNNKEL, per germline (reference sequence). The CDR3 loop reads CASSANPGTRKDTQYF. The CDR3 DNA reads TGTGCCAGCAGCGCGAACCCCGGGACAAGGAAAGATACGCAGTATTTT.

The rearrangement joins TRBV9 to TRBJ2-7, with 11 bases identical to TRBD1. Trimming at V came to 4 bases and at J to 7 bases, leaving 4 bases not matched to a gene. The V gene's germline CDR1 is SGDLS and CDR2 YYNGEE. The CDR3 spans 13 residues. The CDR3 DNA follows: TGTGCCAGCAGCTTCGGGACAGGGGGGGAGCAGTACTTC. As protein: CASSFGTGGEQYF.

The chain carries TRBV16 and TRBJ1-1, with D tentatively TRBD1 (5 bases). The CDR3 runs to 14 residues. Trimming left V 0 bases short and J 2 bases short, with 7 bases between. Germline V lookup: CDR1 KGHSY, CDR2 FQNENV. DNA for the CDR3: TGTGCCAGCAGCCAATCAGGGGTTAACACTGAAGCTTTCTTT. As protein: CASSQSGVNTEAFF. Using reference TRBV16 and TRBJ1-1 for the parts outside the CDR3, the full variable domain is GEEVAQTPKHLVRGEGQKAKLYCAPIKGHSYVFWYQQVLKNEFKFLISFQNENVFDETGMPKERFSAKCLPNSPCSLEIQATKLEDSAVYFCASSQSGVNTEAFFGQGTRLTVV.

This clonotype was counted many times. This chain joins TRBV24-1 and TRBJ2-5; D gene unclear. Germline V lookup: CDR1 KGHDR, CDR2 SFDVKD. The CDR3 consists of 13 residues. Trimming removed 3 bases from V and 9 bases from J, with 13 bases in between. Written as DNA, the CDR3 is TGTGCCACCAGTGATACAGTCCTCCCGGCCCAGTACTTC. This sequence encodes CATSDTVLPAQYF.

The V and J genes are TRBV20-1 and TRBJ2-7, with 13 bases matching TRBD2. The junction had 23 bases not matched to a gene; V was cut back by 5 bases and J by 1 base. In germline, CDR1 is DFQATT, CDR2 SNEGSKA (reference sequence). The CDR3 has 21 residues. The CDR3 DNA sequence: TGCAGTGCTGTCTACCTCGGCGGAGACACTAGCGGGAGGGCCAGGTCCTACGAGCAGTACTTC. Translating gives CSAVYLGGDTSGRARSYEQYF.

This clonotype was detected only a few times. CDR3 DNA: TGTGCCAGCAGACCCGCTGGGGGGGGCGAGCAGTACGTC. Translating it yields CASRPAGGGEQYV. This rearrangement joins TRBV21-1 to TRBJ2-7; whether TRBD2, the table's D call, matches the DNA was not checked. TRBV21-1 is recorded as a pseudogene. The CDR3 extends over 13 amino acids.

This clonotype showed up just a few times. V and J are TRBV12-3 or TRBV12-4 and TRBJ2-2, with D possibly matching TRBD2 (6 bases). The CDR3 loop spans 15 amino acids. V dropped 6 bases and J dropped 1 base, with 12 bases sitting between them. In nucleotides, the CDR3 is TGTGCCAGCAGGCGCGGGGAGTGGAACACCGGGGAGCTGTTTTTT. Residues: CASRRGEWNTGELFF.

The rearrangement joins TRBV6-1 to TRBJ2-7; no clear D gene. In germline, CDR1 is MNHNS, CDR2 SASEGT. V lost 10 bases and J lost 2, with 18 bases in between. CDR3 length: 14 amino acids. The CDR3: CATPRVKGPYEQYV. The DNA for the CDR3 is TGTGCCACACCCCGTGTGAAGGGCCCCTACGAGCAGTACGTC.

V and J are TRBV2 and TRBJ2-3; D perhaps matches TRBD2 (6 bases). Deletions cut 11 bases from V and 2 bases from J, with 23 bases between. Germline V CDR1 and CDR2: SNHLY, FYNNEI. This CDR3 contains 16 residues. CDR3 coding DNA: TGTGCCCAGCAGTCCTGGCGGGGAATTTCCACAGATACGCAGTATTTT. Its protein product is CAQQSWRGISTDTQYF.

V and J are TRBV5-1 and TRBJ2-5, with 8 bases matching TRBD1. In germline, CDR1 is SGHRS, CDR2 YFSETQ. V gave up 3 bases and J gave up 3 bases; unmatched junction bases: 4. This CDR3 has 14 amino acids. CDR3 nucleotides: TGCGCCAGCAGCTCTGGGACAGGAAAAGAGACCCAGTACTTC. Its protein product is CASSSGTGKETQYF. The full variable domain, rest sourced from reference TRBV5-1 and TRBJ2-5, is KAGVTQTPRYLIKTRGQQVTLSCSPISGHRSVSWYQQTPGQGLQFLFEYFSETQRNKGNFPGRFSGRQFSNSRSEMNVSTLELGDSALYLCASSSGTGKETQYFGPGTRLLVL.

The V gene is TRBV2, the J gene TRBJ2-7; TRBD1 aligns across 10 bases. Looked up from germline, CDR1 is SNHLY and CDR2 is FYNNEI. The trim removed 6 bases at V and 1 base at J, leaving 9 bases unmatched. The CDR3 contains 16 residues. The CDR3 sequence: CASRKTGGTPSYEQYV. In nucleotides, the CDR3 is TGTGCCAGCAGGAAGACAGGGGGCACCCCTTCCTACGAGCAGTACGTC.

This clonotype has just a few counts. This rearrangement joins TRBV5-1 to TRBJ1-4; D possibly corresponds to TRBD1 (5 bases). Per germline, CDR1 SGHRS and CDR2 YFSETQ. The V and J ends lost 1 base and 4 bases respectively, with 11 bases between them. The CDR3 covers 15 residues. CDR3 amino acids: CASSLSRVFNEKLFF. For the CDR3, the DNA is TGCGCCAGCAGCTTGTCCAGGGTATTTAATGAAAAACTGTTTTTT. Based on the CDR3 plus reference TRBV5-1 and TRBJ1-4, the full variable domain is KAGVTQTPRYLIKTRGQQVTLSCSPISGHRSVSWYQQTPGQGLQFLFEYFSETQRNKGNFPGRFSGRQFSNSRSEMNVSTLELGDSALYLCASSLSRVFNEKLFFGSGTQLSVL.

This clonotype has just a few counts. The chain is built from TRBV20-1 and TRBJ2-4, with 7 bases that match TRBD1. Germline assignment: CDR1 DFQATT and CDR2 SNEGSKA (reference sequence). This CDR3 is built from 15 residues. Germline trimming cut 3 bases from V and 7 bases from J; bases unmatched to any gene: 12. This CDR3 reads CSARVSGARGNIQYF. The CDR3 nucleotides read TGCAGTGCTAGGGTTTCAGGGGCCAGGGGGAACATTCAGTACTTC.